Reported below is one T cell receptor beta chain. The antigen is unknown. Germline V gene lookup returns CDR1 SGHVS and CDR2 FQNEAQ. The CDR3 has 16 amino acids. The data stem from a study of T cells expressing NK-cell markers. Study findings and constraints: These clonotypes also led the CD3+CD56-NKG2C+ fraction in a handful of donors.

Template switching by 5'RACE with UMIs generated the TCR beta cDNA. TCRdb re-called the 5' RACE reads; one entry per CDR3 protein, DNA not given. This sample's table has over 200,000 distinct CDR3 sequences. This receptor was identified in a man aged 18 to 29 in good health. The source material was blood T cells: a sorted CD56 or NKG2C T cell subset, CD4+ or CD8+ T cells, or bulk PBMC T cells (not recorded which). The chain combines TRBV7-8 with TRBJ2-5; TCRdb picks TRBD2, but there is no DNA to check that call. Here the CDR3 reads CASSRASGSQGETQYF.